The 28 T cell receptor beta chains listed next were all sequenced from one sample in a study of vaccination and CD4 T cells after COVID-19 (dated 2022 in TCRdb). Receptor libraries were prepared by PCR. Data came from an Illumina iSeq 100. At the Johns Hopkins FTIC core, DNA from the cultured CD4+ T cells underwent TCR sequencing with the Oncomine TCR Beta short-read assay. The raw public data were reprocessed by TCRdb itself: fastp quality trimming at Q25, MiXCR clonotype calling, in-frame beta chains only. Every distinct CDR3 protein forms one entry, paired with its most common genes and DNA. The sample yields about 12,000 distinct CDR3 sequences; 45% to 55% were counted once. The ten largest clones capture about 14% of the sample. The antigens of these receptors remain unknown. What the treatment or condition label conveys for this sample: roughly 10-day PBMC culture with coronavirus spike peptide pools or control peptides (ViraFEST assay).

Sequencing was carried out using CD4+ T cells from blood, cultured in vitro. These receptors were taken from a human donor who had recovered from COVID-19.

The rearrangement joins TRBV21-1 to TRBJ1-2; TRBD1, as called in the table, went unchecked against the DNA. TRBV21-1 has pseudogene status. The CDR3 extends over 15 amino acids. The CDR3 protein is CASSKGWGRDYGYTF. The CDR3 coding sequence is TGTGCCAGCAGCAAAGGTTGGGGGCGCGACTATGGCTACACCTTC.

The chain links TRBV28 to TRBJ1-2; the D is unclear. Germline V lookup: CDR1 MDHEN, CDR2 SYDVKM. V lost 5 bases and J 8 bases, leaving 18 bases between the germline ends. CDR3 length: 14 amino acids. CDR3 nucleotide sequence: TGTGCCAGCAGTGCCCTCCTGCCCCCCGACGGCTACACCTTC. It translates to CASSALLPPDGYTF.

This chain connects TRBV4-3 to TRBJ2-3, with D tentatively TRBD1 or TRBD2 (6 bases each). Trimming left V 4 bases short and J 5 bases short, with 13 bases between. Germline V CDR1 and CDR2: LGHNA, YSLEER. There are 14 residues in the CDR3. CDR3 DNA sequence: TGCGCCAGCAGCCGGAACAGGGACTTAGATACGCAGTATTTT. Amino acid sequence: CASSRNRDLDTQYF.

In this sample, this clonotype turned up a few times. The chain recombines TRBV6-1 with TRBJ2-3; maybe TRBD2 (5 bases). Trimming left V 0 bases short and J 3 bases short, with 13 bases between. The CDR3 is 16 residues long. Germline values: CDR1 MNHNS, CDR2 SASEGT. The CDR3 DNA sequence: TGTGCCAGCAGTGAAGCTAGGCTGACTAAGACAGATACGCAGTATTTT. This sequence encodes CASSEARLTKTDTQYF.

This clonotype was counted between two and nine times. The rearrangement joins TRBV7-2 to TRBJ2-1; TRBD1 is a possible D gene (6 bases). This CDR3 is built from 16 residues. Germline V gives CDR1 SGHTA, CDR2 FQGNSA. Between the trimmed V and J ends, which lost 4 bases and 4 bases, there was a span of 17 bases. The CDR3 here is CASSSPPGHLYNEQFF. CDR3 in DNA: TGTGCCAGCAGCTCCCCTCCGGGACACCTTTACAATGAGCAGTTCTTC.

This chain joins TRBV20-1 and TRBJ2-1, with 12 bases aligning to TRBD2. J was trimmed by 0 bases and V by 4 bases; bases with no gene match: 4. This CDR3 comprises 16 residues. Germline lookup yields CDR1 DFQATT and CDR2 SNEGSKA (reference sequence). The CDR3 region is CSANRLAGDSYNEQFF. The CDR3 DNA reads TGCAGTGCTAACAGACTAGCGGGGGACTCCTACAATGAGCAGTTCTTC.

This sequence joins TRBV7-9 and TRBJ2-7, with D maybe TRBD1 (5 bases). Germline CDR1 SEHNR, CDR2 FQNEAQ (reference sequence). The CDR3 consists of 14 residues. Trimming pared 5 bases from V and 1 base from J, leaving 12 bases between. The CDR3 sequence is CASSKTGQSYEQYF. The CDR3, as DNA: TGTGCCAGCAGCAAAACAGGTCAATCCTACGAGCAGTACTTC. Together with reference TRBV7-9 and TRBJ2-7, the CDR3 gives the full variable domain: DTGVSQNPRHKITKRGQNVTFRCDPISEHNRLYWYRQTLGQGPEFLTYFQNEAQLEKSRLLSDRFSAERPKGSFSTLEIQRTEQGDSAMYLCASSKTGQSYEQYFGPGTRLTVT.

The chain employs TRBV11-3 and TRBJ2-7, with D tentatively TRBD1 or TRBD2 (5 bases each). This CDR3 has 16 amino acids. The V and J ends lost 6 bases and 4 bases respectively, with 22 bases between them. Germline CDR1 is SGHNT and CDR2 is YENEEA. CDR3 region: CASSRRDPIHRYEQYF. The CDR3 nucleotides read TGTGCCAGCAGTCGCCGGGACCCCATCCATCGATACGAGCAGTACTTC.

This clonotype was seen a single time. The chain employs TRBV19 and TRBJ2-7; no definite D call. Per the germline V gene, CDR1 is LNHDA and CDR2 is SQIVND (reference sequence). The CDR3 consists of 11 residues. The ends were cut back, 10 bases at V and 4 bases at J, with 11 bases in the middle. CDR3 nucleotide sequence: TGTGCCACCAAAATTGGATACGAGCAGTACTTC. Protein product: CATKIGYEQYF.

The chain is built from TRBV12-3 or TRBV12-4 and TRBJ1-6, with D possibly matching TRBD1 (6 bases). CDR3 length: 15 residues. V was clipped by 3 bases and J by 7 bases, with 13 bases between them. The CDR3 loop reads CASSLSGTNNSPLHF. The CDR3 nucleotides read TGTGCCAGCAGTTTGTCCGGGACAAACAATTCACCCCTCCACTTT.

V gene TRBV10-2 combines with J gene TRBJ2-3; D call uncertain. The length of the CDR3 is 12 residues. Germline CDR1 and CDR2: WSHSY and SAAADI. V was pared by 2 bases and J by 3 bases, with 3 bases between. This CDR3 reads CASSELTDTQYF. CDR3 in DNA: TGCGCCAGCAGTGAGCTAACAGATACGCAGTATTTT.

The J gene is TRBJ2-1, the V gene TRBV12-3 or TRBV12-4; D is possibly TRBD1 (6 bases). V gave up 1 base and J gave up 2 bases, with 15 bases separating them. CDR3 length: 17 residues. CDR3 protein: CASSLELSRGTYNEQFF. The DNA for the CDR3 is TGTGCCAGCAGTTTAGAATTGAGCAGGGGTACCTACAATGAGCAGTTCTTC.

A single count supports this clonotype. V and J are TRBV10-3 and TRBJ2-7; unclear D gene. Looked up from germline, CDR1 is ENHRY and CDR2 is SYGVKD. This CDR3 is 14 amino acids long. Trimming pared 4 bases from V and 4 bases from J, leaving 14 bases between. As DNA, the CDR3 is TGTGCCATCAGTGTGAGCCGTCGGATGTACGAGCAGTACTTC. Amino acids: CAISVSRRMYEQYF.

The V call is TRBV2, the J call TRBJ2-7; no firm D call. The V gene's germline CDR1 is SNHLY and CDR2 FYNNEI. CDR3 length equals 14 residues. V was clipped by 3 bases and J by 8 bases, with 17 bases between them. The CDR3 spells CASSDLVGPGQQYF. Here the CDR3 DNA reads TGTGCCAGCAGTGACTTGGTAGGACCTGGCCAGCAGTACTTC.

This chain uses TRBV21-1 with TRBJ1-4. TRBV21-1 corresponds to a pseudogene. The CDR3 has 9 residues. The CDR3 is CASSEKLFF. The CDR3 DNA is TGTGCCAGCAGCGAAAAACTGTTTTTT.

V and J are TRBV7-6 and TRBJ1-2; maybe TRBD1 (6 bases). V was pared by 0 bases and J by 3 bases, with 14 bases between. The CDR3 extends over 16 amino acids. Per germline, CDR1 SGHVS and CDR2 FNYEAQ. The DNA for the CDR3 is TGTGCCAGCAGCTTAGCGCCGGGGGGCGCAGACTATGGCTACACCTTC. This codes for CASSLAPGGADYGYTF.

This clonotype was counted between two and nine times. The chain recombines TRBV6-5 with TRBJ2-5, with a possible D match to TRBD2 (6 bases). V was trimmed by 0 bases and J by 5 bases, leaving 13 bases between them. This CDR3 is 15 amino acids long. CDR1 MNHEY and CDR2 SVGAGI come from the germline V gene. CDR3 region: CASSYSSIGGETQYF. The CDR3, as DNA: TGTGCCAGCAGTTACTCGAGTATCGGAGGGGAGACCCAGTACTTC.

This CDR3 is CASRPDRVSYEQYF. As DNA, the CDR3 is TGTGCCAGCAGACCCGACCGAGTATCCTACGAGCAGTACTTC. V is TRBV2 and J is TRBJ2-7; D remains unclear. CDR1 is SNHLY and CDR2 is FYNNEI in the germline V gene. The CDR3 has 14 amino acids. V shed 6 bases and J shed 1 base, with 13 bases lying between them.

CDR3: CASSSRSALGAFF. The CDR3 DNA reads TGTGCCAGCAGTTCCCGAAGTGCCTTGGGTGCTTTCTTT. The chain couples TRBV6-5 to TRBJ1-1; D is unclear. The ends were cut back, 4 bases at V and 11 bases at J, with 17 bases in the middle. Germline V gives CDR1 MNHEY, CDR2 SVGAGI. The CDR3 is 13 amino acids.

This chain uses TRBV5-1 with TRBJ2-7; D is possibly TRBD2 (7 bases). Trimming took 0 bases from V and 2 from J, leaving 15 bases between them. Germline lookup yields CDR1 SGHRS and CDR2 YFSETQ. The CDR3 spans 16 residues. CDR3 nucleotides: TGCGCCAGCAGCTTGGTAGGGGGGGCAAAGACCTACGAGCAGTACTTC. Translating it yields CASSLVGGAKTYEQYF.

This clonotype was picked up a small number of times. The genes are TRBV28 and TRBJ2-1; TRBD2 might be the D (5 bases). Germline assignment: CDR1 MDHEN and CDR2 SYDVKM. V lost 0 bases, J lost 7 bases, and 10 bases lay in between. CDR3 length: 14 amino acids. This CDR3 is CASSLWLSDNEQFF. Here the CDR3 DNA reads TGTGCCAGCAGTTTATGGCTTAGCGATAATGAGCAGTTCTTC.

This clonotype was recorded a few times. This chain joins TRBV20-1 and TRBJ2-3, with D possibly being TRBD2 (6 bases). This CDR3 region has 14 residues. V was cut by 1 base and J by 5 bases, with 13 bases left in between. Germline V gene lookup returns CDR1 DFQATT and CDR2 SNEGSKA (reference sequence). The CDR3 nucleotides read TGCAGTGCTAGAGTTCCGGGGGATATAGATACGCAGTATTTT. Translation gives CSARVPGDIDTQYF.

The chain joins TRBV15 to TRBJ1-2; 12 bases agree with TRBD1. Germline CDR1 is LNHNV and CDR2 is YYDKDF (reference sequence). The CDR3 consists of 14 residues. V trimming: 1 base; J trimming: 8 bases; junction bases outside the gene matches: 2. The CDR3 nucleotides read TGTGCCACCAGCAGAGCGGGGACAGGGGGCGGCTACACCTTC. Translated, it gives CATSRAGTGGGYTF.

V and J are TRBV20-1 and TRBJ1-5, with D hard to call. The CDR3 spans 12 residues. V was shortened by 3 bases and J by 3 bases, with 6 bases between the two germline ends. Germline CDR1 DFQATT, CDR2 SNEGSKA (reference sequence). Here the CDR3 reads CSARLNNQPQHF. In DNA form, the CDR3 reads TGCAGTGCTAGGTTAAACAATCAGCCCCAGCATTTT.

The chain recombines TRBV6-5 with TRBJ1-5; D unclear. Germline CDR1 MNHEY, CDR2 SVGAGI. The CDR3 consists of 15 residues. V shed 0 bases and J shed 7 bases, with 13 bases lying between them. DNA of the CDR3: TGTGCCAGCAGTTACTCGAAGCAGGTGGGACAGCCCCAGCATTTT. Its translation is CASSYSKQVGQPQHF.

This clonotype was seen a few times. The chain links TRBV7-2 to TRBJ2-1, with D possibly matching TRBD1 (5 bases). The CDR3 spans 12 residues. The V and J ends lost 4 bases and 6 bases respectively, with 7 bases between them. CDR1 SGHTA and CDR2 FQGNSA come from the germline V gene. The CDR3 DNA is TGTGCCAGCAGCTCCCAGGGCAATGAGCAGTTCTTC. Protein product: CASSSQGNEQFF.

This sequence joins TRBV7-3 and TRBJ2-6, with D uncertain. This CDR3 has 15 residues. The ends were cut back, 2 bases at V and 1 base at J, with 6 bases in the middle. CDR1 and CDR2 from the germline V gene are SGHTA and FQGTGA. CDR3 amino acids: CASSLSPSGANVLTF. The CDR3 region has the DNA TGTGCCAGCAGCTTATCTCCGTCTGGGGCCAACGTCCTGACTTTC.

V gene TRBV25-1 combines with J gene TRBJ1-4; 7 bases are shared with TRBD1. The CDR3 has 13 amino acids. Losses at the gene ends were 6 bases for V and 3 bases for J; bases not matched to a gene: 1. Germline V gene sequence: CDR1 MGHDK, CDR2 SYGVNS. CDR3 in amino acids: CASRGQSNEKLFF. The CDR3 DNA sequence: TGTGCCAGCAGGGGACAGTCTAATGAAAAACTGTTTTTT.